These 21 T cell receptor beta chains were sequenced from one sample in a study of identifying expanded T cells in peripheral blood. Clones were read by immunoSEQ multiplex PCR, and TCRdb kept only the in-frame ones, dropping some. Here the sample spans 60,000 to 70,000 clones, approximately 80% being singletons. The sample was blood. These receptors all come from a person between 18 and 69 years old in good health.

The chain combines TRBV19 with TRBJ2-3, with 7 bases lining up with TRBD1. Germline CDR1 LNHDA, CDR2 SQIVND (reference sequence). The CDR3 runs to 14 residues. V lost 5 bases and J lost 1; bases outside the gene matches: 3. The DNA of the CDR3 is TGTGCCAGTAGTTCAGGACAGGGCACAGATACGCAGTATTTT. Protein product: CASSSGQGTDTQYF.

The rearrangement joins TRBV6-5 to TRBJ2-5; TRBD1 agrees at 8 bases. The CDR3 is 15 amino acids. Germline loops: CDR1 MNHEY, CDR2 SVGAGI. V shed 6 bases and J 4 bases; nucleotides not matched to a gene: 10. The CDR3 nucleotides read TGTGCCAGCAGATCCGACAGGGGTCCCCGAGAGACCCAGTACTTC. Amino acids: CASRSDRGPRETQYF.

The chain uses TRBV5-6 and TRBJ2-5; 9 nucleotides line up with TRBD1. Germline-derived CDR1 and CDR2 are SGHDT and YYEEEE. There are 15 residues in the CDR3. Trimming removed 0 bases from V and 5 bases from J; junction bases left unmatched: 5. The CDR3 loop reads CASSLDRGRDETQYF. The CDR3, as DNA: TGTGCCAGCAGCTTGGACAGGGGGCGAGATGAGACCCAGTACTTC.

A note on this clone: The sample contains more than one DNA sequence encoding this CDR3. This chain joins TRBV9 and TRBJ2-2; unclear D gene. V was trimmed by 1 base and J by 0 bases, leaving 4 bases between them. Germline V gene sequence: CDR1 SGDLS, CDR2 YYNGEE. The CDR3 has 14 amino acids. This chain's CDR3 is CASSVSSNTGELFF. For the CDR3, the DNA is TGTGCCAGCAGCGTATCTTCGAACACCGGGGAGCTGTTTTTT.

This clone was seen a single time. CDR3 in DNA: TGCGCCAGCAGTCGCCGACCGTATAGCAATCAGCCCCAGCATTTT. Its protein product is CASSRRPYSNQPQHF. The V call is TRBV23-1, the J call TRBJ1-5; the D is unclear. TRBV23-1 is sorted into the ORF group, with uncertain function. The CDR3 contains 15 residues. V lost 4 bases and J 0 bases, leaving 10 bases between the germline ends.

The chain couples TRBV6-1 to TRBJ2-7, with a weak D call TRBD1 (5 bases). This CDR3 contains 15 residues. Germline V lookup: CDR1 MNHNS, CDR2 SASEGT. The germline V and J ends were trimmed by 0 bases and 3 bases, with 12 bases remaining between them. The CDR3 DNA is TGTGCCAGCAGTGAAGCGCAGGGCTACCGCTACGAGCAGTACTTC. This codes for CASSEAQGYRYEQYF.

This chain connects TRBV6-5 to TRBJ1-1, with a weak D call TRBD1 (5 bases). This CDR3 is built from 14 residues. Germline V gene data show CDR1 as MNHEY and CDR2 as SVGAGI. The V end lost 6 bases, the J end lost 0 bases, and 11 bases lay between the germline ends. CDR3: CASRGRLMNTEAFF. CDR3 DNA sequence: TGTGCCAGCAGGGGACGGCTCATGAACACTGAAGCTTTCTTT.

This clone occurred a few times. The gene calls are TRBV7-6 and TRBJ2-7, with TRBD1 matching 8 bases. Trimming at V came to 1 base and at J to 6 bases, leaving 5 bases not matched to a gene. Germline values: CDR1 SGHVS, CDR2 FNYEAQ. The CDR3 has 14 residues. The CDR3 bases are TGTGCCAGCAGCTTAGGGACAGGGCTGACCGAGCAGTACTTC. As protein: CASSLGTGLTEQYF.

The V gene is TRBV9, the J gene TRBJ2-3; D perhaps matches TRBD2 (6 bases). The CDR3 has 15 residues. Trimming stripped 4 bases from V and 5 bases from J, with 17 bases between. The germline CDR1 and CDR2 sequences are SGDLS and YYNGEE. The CDR3 spells CASSSRDRPLDTQYF. In nucleotides, the CDR3 is TGTGCCAGCAGCTCGCGGGATAGGCCATTAGATACGCAGTATTTT.

The chain combines TRBV10-2 with TRBJ2-3, with 7 bases matching TRBD2. The CDR3 is 12 residues long. Germline loops: CDR1 WSHSY, CDR2 SAAADI. Unmatched junction bases numbered 5, after V lost 6 bases and J lost 8 bases. In DNA form, the CDR3 reads TGCGCCAGCAGCAGGTCGGGGGGTACGCAGTATTTT. Its translation is CASSRSGGTQYF.

The chain employs TRBV11-1 and TRBJ2-1; possibly TRBD2 for D (6 bases). CDR3 length: 13 amino acids. Germline V CDR1 and CDR2: SGHAT, FQDESV (reference sequence). Trimming took off 2 bases at V and 9 bases at J, with 11 bases between the two ends. CDR3 bases: TGTGCCAGCAGCTTACGGGAGCATGGTGAGCAGTTCTTC. Its protein product is CASSLREHGEQFF.

The V and J genes are TRBV30 and TRBJ2-5; D is possibly TRBD2 (6 bases). Germline V gene sequence: CDR1 GTSNPN, CDR2 SVGIG (reference sequence). The CDR3 contains 15 residues. V dropped 4 bases and J dropped 3 bases, with 18 bases sitting between them. The DNA for the CDR3 is TGTGCCTGGACCACCCCTACGGCTAGCGAAGAGACCCAGTACTTC. It is translated as CAWTTPTASEETQYF. The entire variable domain, with the rest obtained from reference TRBV30 and TRBJ2-5, is as follows: SQTIHQWPATLVQPVGSPLSLECTVEGTSNPNLYWYRQAAGRGLQLLFYSVGIGQISSEVPQNLSASRPQDRQFILSSKKLLLSDSGFYLCAWTTPTASEETQYFGPGTRLLVL.

This clone was seen a single time. CDR3 DNA sequence: TGTGCCTGGAGTACCGGACGTCTTTTGAATGAGCAGTTCTTC. The encoded protein is CAWSTGRLLNEQFF. This chain links TRBV30 with TRBJ2-1, with no clear D. The CDR3 extends over 14 amino acids. Germline CDR1 and CDR2: GTSNPN and SVGIG (reference sequence). Trimming left V 2 bases short and J 7 bases short, with 15 bases between.

The genes are TRBV5-1 and TRBJ2-3; 8 nucleotides agree with TRBD1. The length of the CDR3 is 14 residues. Germline V gene lookup returns CDR1 SGHRS and CDR2 YFSETQ. V shed 4 bases, J shed 3 bases, and the junction held 4 bases outside the gene matches. The CDR3 DNA follows: TGCGCCAGCAGCCAACGGACAGGGACAGATACGCAGTATTTT. Its protein product is CASSQRTGTDTQYF.

The V gene is TRBV19, the J gene TRBJ1-5, with a weak D call TRBD1 (5 bases). Germline CDR1 is LNHDA and CDR2 is SQIVND (reference sequence). The V end was cut by 3 bases, the J end by 0 bases, with 9 bases between. The length of the CDR3 is 15 residues. DNA for the CDR3: TGTGCCAGTAGTATTCGGGGGACTAGCAATCAGCCCCAGCATTTT. This translates into CASSIRGTSNQPQHF.

The CDR3 bases are TGTGCCAGCAGTTTACAGGGAGGGCCTAACTATGGCTACACCTTC. It is translated as CASSLQGGPNYGYTF. V and J are TRBV2 and TRBJ1-2; TRBD1 might be the D (6 bases). V lost 5 bases to trimming and J lost 0 bases, with 13 bases between them. This CDR3 has 15 residues. The germline V gene encodes CDR1 SNHLY and CDR2 FYNNEI.

The chain carries TRBV7-2 and TRBJ2-7, with 8 bases aligning to TRBD2. This CDR3 has 14 residues. Germline assignment: CDR1 SGHTA and CDR2 FQGNSA. V dropped 5 bases and J dropped 7; count of bases not matched to a gene: 10. The CDR3 reads CASSPLGGVGEQYF. The CDR3 DNA reads TGTGCCAGCAGCCCCCTCGGGGGGGTTGGGGAGCAGTACTTC.

The rearrangement links TRBV9 to TRBJ2-1; no clear D. Germline lookup yields CDR1 SGDLS and CDR2 YYNGEE. This CDR3 contains 15 residues. The V end lost 0 bases, the J end lost 0 bases, and 7 bases lay between the germline ends. The CDR3 reads CASSVEASSYNEQFF. The CDR3 DNA reads as TGTGCCAGCAGCGTAGAGGCTAGCTCCTACAATGAGCAGTTCTTC.

CDR3 in DNA: TGCGCCAGCAGCCCGGGACTGAATGTACCAGGACTTCGGTACAATGAGCAGTTCTTC. This encodes CASSPGLNVPGLRYNEQFF. This chain joins TRBV5-1 and TRBJ2-1; D perhaps matches TRBD2 (6 bases). The CDR3 spans 19 residues. Trimming removed 4 bases from V and 4 bases from J, with 27 bases in between. Germline V CDR1 and CDR2: SGHRS, YFSETQ.

The V gene is TRBV19, the J gene TRBJ2-1; 11 nucleotides match TRBD2. V was clipped by 4 bases and J by 8 bases; unmatched bases: 4. The CDR3 spans 14 residues. Per the germline V gene, CDR1 is LNHDA and CDR2 is SQIVND (reference sequence). The CDR3 DNA reads as TGTGCCAGTAGTAAGGGACTAGCGGACCATGAGCAGTTCTTC. Amino acid sequence: CASSKGLADHEQFF.

The chain couples TRBV5-4 to TRBJ1-2; unclear D gene. Trimming left V 0 bases short and J 2 bases short, with 17 bases between. The CDR3 contains 17 residues. The germline V gene has CDR1 SGHNT and CDR2 YYREEE (reference sequence). The DNA of the CDR3 is TGTGCCAGCAGCTTGGAGGCAGGAGGGCGCGGAAACTATGGCTACACCTTC. Translating gives CASSLEAGGRGNYGYTF.